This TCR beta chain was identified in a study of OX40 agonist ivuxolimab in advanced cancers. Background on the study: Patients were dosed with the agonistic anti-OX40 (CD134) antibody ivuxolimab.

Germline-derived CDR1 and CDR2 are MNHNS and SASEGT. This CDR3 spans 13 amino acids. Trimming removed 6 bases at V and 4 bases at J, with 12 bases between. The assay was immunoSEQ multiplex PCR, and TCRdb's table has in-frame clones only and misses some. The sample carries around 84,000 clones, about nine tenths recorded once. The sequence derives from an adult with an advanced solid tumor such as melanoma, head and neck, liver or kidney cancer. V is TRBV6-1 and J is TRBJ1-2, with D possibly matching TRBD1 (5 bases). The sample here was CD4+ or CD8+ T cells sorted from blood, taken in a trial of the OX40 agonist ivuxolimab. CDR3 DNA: TGTGCCAGCAGGCCCGACAGCCCCTATGGCTACACCTTC. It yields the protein CASRPDSPYGYTF.